These 18 T cell receptor beta chains share one sample of origin, sequenced in a study of cytomegalovirus exposure and HLA in healthy donors. PCR primers comprised 60 Vbeta and 13 Jbeta primers. Measured with immunoSEQ multiplex PCR; TCRdb has only the in-frame clones, and not every one. Here the sample spans some 200,000 clones, more than 9.5% being singletons. Sequencing was performed on PBMCs. These receptors were obtained from a man in his forties or fifties in good health and CMV-seropositive.

This clone was recorded a few times. The rearrangement links TRBV19 to TRBJ1-1; TRBD1 is a possible D gene (6 bases). Trimming stripped 9 bases from V and 4 bases from J, with 24 bases between. Germline V gene data show CDR1 as LNHDA and CDR2 as SQIVND (reference sequence). This CDR3 spans 16 amino acids. CDR3 nucleotides: TGTGCCAGCACAGGTAGGACGGGGGGCTTTAGCACTGAAGCTTTCTTT. Amino acid sequence: CASTGRTGGFSTEAFF.

In this sample, this clone turned up a few times. The chain uses TRBV6-5 and TRBJ2-4; 9 nucleotides align to TRBD1. V lost 5 bases, J lost 0 bases, and 2 bases stayed unmatched. The CDR3 has 15 residues. Germline V gene data show CDR1 as MNHEY and CDR2 as SVGAGI. CDR3 in amino acids: CASSGQGLAKNIQYF. The CDR3 DNA sequence: TGTGCCAGCAGTGGACAGGGGCTAGCCAAAAACATTCAGTACTTC.

This clone was seen a handful of times. The V call is TRBV15, the J call TRBJ1-4; D uncertain. This CDR3 spans 12 amino acids. From germline, CDR1 is LNHNV and CDR2 YYDKDF (reference sequence). V lost 1 base and J 8 bases, leaving 5 bases between the germline ends. The chain's CDR3 is CATSRAGEKLFF. The CDR3 region has the DNA TGTGCCACCAGCAGAGCGGGGGAAAAACTGTTTTTT.

This clone appeared a few times. The rearrangement joins TRBV4-2 to TRBJ2-1; 8 bases map to TRBD1. Unmatched junction bases numbered 15, after V lost 4 bases and J lost 7 bases. This CDR3 spans 17 amino acids. Germline loops: CDR1 LGHNA, CDR2 YNFKEQ. CDR3 region: CASSLGTGGVLWNEQFF. In DNA, the CDR3 is TGTGCCAGCAGCCTGGGGACAGGTGGGGTCTTGTGGAATGAGCAGTTCTTC.

This clone appeared a few times. CDR3 region: CASSSGQGSSGNTIYF. Written as DNA, the CDR3 is TGTGCCAGTAGTTCCGGACAGGGGAGCTCTGGAAACACCATATATTTT. The chain carries TRBV19 and TRBJ1-3, with 9 positions matching TRBD1. V shed 5 bases, J shed 0 bases, and the junction held 5 bases outside the gene matches. The CDR3 runs 16 residues. Germline V gives CDR1 LNHDA, CDR2 SQIVND (reference sequence).

In this sample, this clone turned up a few times. The chain combines TRBV4-1 with TRBJ1-1; TRBD1 aligns across 7 bases. This CDR3 is built from 11 residues. Germline loops: CDR1 MGHRA, CDR2 YSYEKL. Germline trimming cut 7 bases from V and 7 bases from J; bases unmatched to any gene: 3. CDR3 nucleotides: TGCGCCAGCAAGACAGGGCTTGAAGCTTTCTTT. This encodes CASKTGLEAFF.

This clone has only a few counts. The V gene is TRBV9, the J gene TRBJ2-2; D is uncertain. Germline loops: CDR1 SGDLS, CDR2 YYNGEE. The germline V and J ends were trimmed by 1 base and 9 bases, with 16 bases remaining between them. CDR3 size: 15 residues. The CDR3 nucleotides read TGTGCCAGCAGCGTATCGGCTAGTTTCTCAAGGGAGCTGTTTTTT. It encodes CASSVSASFSRELFF.

This chain joins TRBV9 and TRBJ1-2; D perhaps matches TRBD1 (5 bases). CDR1 is SGDLS and CDR2 is YYNGEE in the germline V gene. The CDR3 contains 13 residues. V shed 1 base and J shed 7 bases, with 11 bases lying between them. The chain's CDR3 is CASSVTGQGGYTF. The CDR3 nucleotides are TGTGCCAGCAGCGTAACCGGGCAGGGTGGCTACACCTTC.

This chain connects TRBV13 to TRBJ1-2; 9 positions match TRBD1. CDR1 and CDR2 (germline): PRHDT, FYEKMQ (reference sequence). The CDR3 spans 16 residues. V gave up 0 bases and J gave up 6 bases; unmatched junction bases: 8. CDR3 DNA: TGTGCCAGCAGCTTAGGTGCGGGACAGGGAGAAAATGGCTACACCTTC. Residues: CASSLGAGQGENGYTF. The whole variable domain, remainder taken from reference TRBV13 and TRBJ1-2, is AAGVIQSPRHLIKEKRETATLKCYPIPRHDTVYWYQQGPGQDPQFLISFYEKMQSDKGSIPDRFSAQQFSDYHSELNMSSLELGDSALYFCASSLGAGQGENGYTFGSGTRLTVV.

There are a few counts of this clone. The genes are TRBV27 and TRBJ1-5; TRBD1 aligns across 9 bases. This CDR3 is built from 17 residues. V gave up 5 bases and J gave up 7 bases; unmatched junction bases: 15. Germline V gene lookup returns CDR1 MNHEY and CDR2 SMNVEV (reference sequence). CDR3 coding DNA: TGTGCCAGCAGTCCAGCCGCCGGGACAGGGAATTGGCAGCCCCAGCATTTT. Protein sequence: CASSPAAGTGNWQPQHF.

A few counts support this clone. The chain has TRBV2 and TRBJ1-1, with 8 positions matching TRBD1. Germline V lookup: CDR1 SNHLY, CDR2 FYNNEI. V shed 10 bases and J 5 bases; nucleotides not matched to a gene: 12. The CDR3 loop spans 14 amino acids. For the CDR3, the DNA is TGTGCCAACGAAGGTCGGACAGGGAGAACTGAAGCTTTCTTT. Amino acid sequence: CANEGRTGRTEAFF. Filled out from reference TRBV2 and TRBJ1-1, the complete variable domain reads EPEVTQTPSHQVTQMGQEVILRCVPISNHLYFYWYRQILGQKVEFLVSFYNNEISEKSEIFDDQFSVERPDGSNFTLKIRSTKLEDSAMYFCANEGRTGRTEAFFGQGTRLTVV.

This chain uses TRBV2 with TRBJ2-1; TRBD2 aligns across 11 bases. The J segment lost 4 bases and the V segment lost 6 bases, leaving 8 bases of the junction unmatched. The CDR3 totals 16 residues. Per the germline V gene, CDR1 is SNHLY and CDR2 is FYNNEI. The CDR3: CASRGTGTSGYNEQFF. CDR3 in DNA: TGTGCCAGCAGGGGGACCGGGACTAGCGGATACAATGAGCAGTTCTTC.

Only a few counts were recorded for this clone. The gene calls are TRBV2 and TRBJ2-7; TRBD1 aligns across 10 bases. Germline V gene sequence: CDR1 SNHLY, CDR2 FYNNEI. V lost 4 bases and J lost 5; bases outside the gene matches: 8. This CDR3 is built from 15 residues. CDR3 bases: TGTGCCAGCAGTGGGGGGACAGGGGCCCCAAACGAGCAGTACGTC. Protein product: CASSGGTGAPNEQYV.

This clone was counted only a few times. V and J are TRBV4-3 and TRBJ2-2; 14 bases are a match to TRBD2. The CDR3 is 18 amino acids. The trim removed 4 bases at V and 2 bases at J, leaving 6 bases unmatched. The germline V gene encodes CDR1 LGHNA and CDR2 YSLEER. The CDR3 is CASSLQGLAGVNTGELFF. DNA of the CDR3: TGCGCCAGCAGCCTGCAGGGACTAGCGGGGGTTAACACCGGGGAGCTGTTTTTT.

V and J are TRBV2 and TRBJ2-3, with TRBD2 as a possible D gene (7 bases). V lost 11 bases and J 4 bases, leaving 25 bases between the germline ends. Germline V lookup: CDR1 SNHLY, CDR2 FYNNEI. This CDR3 has 16 amino acids. The CDR3, as DNA: TGTGCCGCCAGCGGGGACCGGGGGGCCATCCCAGATACGCAGTATTTT. Translation: CAASGDRGAIPDTQYF.

The rearrangement joins TRBV18 to TRBJ1-5; TRBD1 agrees at 10 bases. This CDR3 region has 14 residues. The ends lost 5 bases at V and 6 bases at J; junction bases unmatched: 4. CDR1 and CDR2 (germline): KGHSH, LQKENI. The CDR3 bases are TGTGCCAGCTCAACGACAGGGGGCCGTCAGCCCCAGCATTTT. Encoded protein: CASSTTGGRQPQHF.

This clone was found a few times. The chain couples TRBV2 to TRBJ1-1, with D tentatively TRBD1 (5 bases). The germline V and J ends were trimmed by 8 bases and 3 bases, with 13 bases remaining between them. The CDR3 contains 13 residues. From germline, CDR1 is SNHLY and CDR2 FYNNEI. CDR3 DNA: TGTGCCAGCGCCAGGGACTTGGACACTGAAGCTTTCTTT. Protein sequence: CASARDLDTEAFF.

This CDR3 reads CASGTGGAYGYTF. CDR3 DNA: TGTGCCAGTGGGACAGGGGGCGCCTATGGCTACACCTTC. This chain connects TRBV19 to TRBJ1-2, with TRBD1 identical over 12 bases. Germline V gene lookup returns CDR1 LNHDA and CDR2 SQIVND (reference sequence). The CDR3 is 13 residues long. V was clipped by 8 bases and J by 4 bases; unmatched bases: 2.